The rows below give T cell receptor beta chains drawn from one sample of a study of beta chain features in type 1 diabetes. Only in-frame clones appear in the TCRdb table, and some are missing; sequencing was by immunoSEQ multiplex PCR. Counted here are about 280,000 clones, approximately 16% occurring once; the ten biggest clones make up roughly 0.015%. The sample comprised naive CD4+ T cells from blood. These TCRs come from a man in his late teens or twenties with type 1 diabetes. Each CDR3 is given with its conserved first and last residue.

TRBV2	TRBJ2-1	CASSASGLPGWSYNEQFF
TRBV7-6	TRBJ2-3	CASSLARKASGRADTQYF
TRBV6-5	TRBJ2-2	CASSSTTPTGELFF
TRBV5-1	TRBJ2-5	CASSIRGTQYF
TRBV21-1	TRBJ2-1	CASSALPRGNEQFF
TRBV5-1	TRBJ2-3	CASSLSGQFTDTQYF
TRBV9	TRBJ1-6	CASSVGQGQGSPLHF
TRBV28	TRBJ1-4	CASTGDGGSEKLFF
TRBV5-4	TRBJ2-5	CASSPRAGLGETQYF
TRBV6-1	TRBJ2-7	CASIRNYEQYF
TRBV27	TRBJ1-6	CASSPTGGRRDNSPLHF
TRBV10-3	TRBJ1-2	CAISEWYGQNYGYTF
TRBV5-1	TRBJ2-5	CASSSGGFQETQYF
TRBV2	TRBJ2-1	CASIGGGSYNEQFF
TRBV5-1	TRBJ2-5	CASSLSRGYQETQYF
TRBV7-7	TRBJ2-3	CASSEGGQVTDTQYF
TRBV28	TRBJ1-2	CASSVGQGYGYTF
TRBV7-9	TRBJ1-2	CASSQAVEGYTF
TRBV7-6	TRBJ2-2	CASSPQTGYTGELFF